Following are 28 T cell receptor beta chains from one sample sequenced in a study of T-cell memory formation after mild COVID-19. TCRdb used MiXCR to reprocess the 5' RACE reads, holding one entry per CDR3 protein. Here the sample spans hundreds of thousands of distinct CDR3 sequences, about a fifth being singletons. Sequencing input: PBMCs or a T cell subset sorted from them (not recorded which). The receptors shown here come from an adult woman who had mild COVID-19 (a few samples of this study predate the infection). Cell type and time point are not known.

A few counts support this clonotype. The chain employs TRBV20-1 and TRBJ1-2; weak D call: TRBD1 (5 bases). The germline V gene has CDR1 DFQATT and CDR2 SNEGSKA (reference sequence). V dropped 5 bases and J dropped 1 base, with 8 bases sitting between them. The CDR3 has 12 residues. This CDR3 reads CSADSHNYGYTF. CDR3 bases: TGCAGTGCTGACAGCCATAACTATGGCTACACCTTC.

This clonotype came up a few times. The chain couples TRBV19 to TRBJ2-7; the D gene is possibly TRBD1 (6 bases). The CDR3 extends over 13 amino acids. Trimming shortened V by 9 bases and J by 0 bases, and 12 bases separated the two germline ends. Germline V gene sequence: CDR1 LNHDA, CDR2 SQIVND (reference sequence). The CDR3 DNA is TGTGCCAGGATGACAGGTGGCTCCTACGAGCAGTACTTC. Its translation: CARMTGGSYEQYF.

This clonotype showed up just a few times. The genes are TRBV5-6 and TRBJ1-3, with 10 bases identical to TRBD1. Per germline, CDR1 SGHDT and CDR2 YYEEEE. J gave up 0 bases and V 3 bases, and 6 bases lay outside the gene matches. The CDR3 spans 17 residues. The CDR3 nucleotides read TGTGCCAGCAGCTACCGGACAGGGGGTCCCTCTGGAAACACCATATATTTT. Its protein product is CASSYRTGGPSGNTIYF.

V gene TRBV13 combines with J gene TRBJ2-7, with D perhaps assigned TRBD1 or TRBD2 (5 bases each). The V gene's germline CDR1 is PRHDT and CDR2 FYEKMQ (reference sequence). V was clipped by 8 bases and J by 0 bases, with 11 bases between them. CDR3 size: 13 residues. The DNA for the CDR3 is TGTGCCAGCGCCCGGGACGCCTCCTACGAGCAGTACTTC. Amino acids: CASARDASYEQYF.

Only a few counts were recorded for this clonotype. The V and J genes are TRBV6-2 or TRBV6-3 and TRBJ2-2, with unresolved D. CDR1 and CDR2 (germline): MNHEY, SVGEGT. The V gene lost 10 bases and the J gene lost 6 bases, with 21 bases spanning the gap. CDR3 length: 15 amino acids. The CDR3 region is CATSRRPDYAGELFF. The CDR3 coding sequence is TGTGCCACCTCGCGGCGGCCCGATTACGCCGGGGAGCTGTTTTTT.

V is TRBV5-5 and J is TRBJ1-5; D uncertain. Germline CDR1 is SGHKS and CDR2 is YYEKEE (reference sequence). Trimming removed 3 bases from V and 0 bases from J, with 10 bases in between. CDR3 length: 15 amino acids. CDR3 DNA sequence: TGTGCCAGCAGCTCCGGGCCGAATAGCAATCAGCCCCAGCATTTT. Its translation: CASSSGPNSNQPQHF.

The V gene is TRBV3-1, the J gene TRBJ1-6; tentative D call: TRBD1 (5 bases). V lost 8 bases to trimming and J lost 10 bases, with 18 bases between them. Germline CDR1 LGHDT, CDR2 YNNKEL (reference sequence). This CDR3 has 14 residues. Written as DNA, the CDR3 is TGTGCCAGCGGGGGACTTATGTTCGACTCACCCCTCCACTTT. Protein: CASGGLMFDSPLHF.

V and J are TRBV6-2 or TRBV6-3 and TRBJ2-1, with 7 bases lining up with TRBD1. With 6 bases clipped from V and 6 bases from J, the junction kept 11 bases outside the gene matches. This CDR3 has 15 residues. CDR1 and CDR2 from the germline V gene are MNHEY and SVGEGT. In nucleotides, the CDR3 is TGTGCCAGCAGGCGCGACAGGGTAAGCGTCAATGAGCAGTTCTTC. Its protein product is CASRRDRVSVNEQFF.

The chain recombines TRBV7-9 with TRBJ2-1; TRBD1 or TRBD2 may be the D gene (5 bases each). V was trimmed by 5 bases and J by 4 bases, leaving 21 bases between them. The CDR3 is made up of 17 amino acids. Germline V gives CDR1 SEHNR, CDR2 FQNEAQ (reference sequence). CDR3 sequence reads: CASSHRVAWGFYNEQFF. CDR3 DNA: TGTGCCAGCAGCCACCGAGTGGCCTGGGGGTTTTACAATGAGCAGTTCTTC.

The sample holds a few counts of this clonotype. V and J are TRBV2 and TRBJ1-5, with D perhaps matching TRBD1 (5 bases). Per germline, CDR1 SNHLY and CDR2 FYNNEI. The CDR3 covers 13 residues. Between the trimmed V and J ends, which lost 7 bases and 4 bases, there was a span of 11 bases. Here the CDR3 reads CASKGFENQPQHF. DNA for the CDR3: TGTGCCAGCAAGGGGTTTGAGAATCAGCCCCAGCATTTT.

This clonotype was observed once. Here the CDR3 reads CASSLAPSGAADTQYF. CDR3 coding DNA: TGTGCCAGCAGCTTAGCGCCTAGCGGGGCAGCAGATACGCAGTATTTT. The chain has TRBV7-9 and TRBJ2-3, with 9 bases aligning to TRBD2. CDR3 length equals 16 residues. CDR1 is SEHNR, CDR2 FQNEAQ, per germline (reference sequence). Trimming took 0 bases from V and 4 from J; bases not matched to a gene: 5.

This rearrangement joins TRBV5-1 to TRBJ2-1; possibly TRBD1 or TRBD2 for D (5 bases each). In germline, CDR1 is SGHRS, CDR2 YFSETQ. V dropped 7 bases and J dropped 8 bases, with 19 bases sitting between them. The CDR3 has 14 amino acids. The CDR3 loop reads CASFRGTQRDEQFF. The CDR3 DNA reads TGCGCCAGCTTTAGGGGAACCCAGAGGGATGAGCAGTTCTTC. The full variable domain, rest sourced from reference TRBV5-1 and TRBJ2-1, is KAGVTQTPRYLIKTRGQQVTLSCSPISGHRSVSWYQQTPGQGLQFLFEYFSETQRNKGNFPGRFSGRQFSNSRSEMNVSTLELGDSALYLCASFRGTQRDEQFFGPGTRLTVL.

This chain uses TRBV4-1 with TRBJ2-2; weak D call: TRBD2 (5 bases). V shed 6 bases and J shed 5 bases, with 19 bases lying between them. Germline loops: CDR1 MGHRA, CDR2 YSYEKL. CDR3 length: 16 amino acids. The CDR3 here is CASRAYTGIITGELFF. Written as DNA, the CDR3 is TGCGCCAGCAGGGCCTATACGGGGATAATAACCGGGGAGCTGTTTTTT.

The chain is built from TRBV4-1 and TRBJ1-4; TRBD1 agrees at 7 bases. The trim removed 2 bases at V and 4 bases at J, leaving 13 bases unmatched. CDR3 length: 18 amino acids. CDR1 and CDR2 from the germline V gene are MGHRA and YSYEKL. CDR3 sequence reads: CASSQLPGQLSNNEKLFF. CDR3 in DNA: TGCGCCAGCAGCCAACTACCGGGACAGCTGTCGAATAATGAAAAACTGTTTTTT.

The J gene is TRBJ1-2, the V gene TRBV7-2, with TRBD1 as a possible D gene (5 bases). Trimming removed 1 base from V and 7 bases from J, with 16 bases in between. There are 15 residues in the CDR3. The germline CDR1 and CDR2 sequences are SGHTA and FQGNSA. CDR3 in amino acids: CASSLDLGRAIGYTF. The CDR3 coding sequence is TGTGCCAGCAGCTTAGATCTAGGCAGGGCCATTGGCTACACCTTC.

The rearrangement uses TRBV30 and TRBJ2-7; 7 positions match TRBD2. The CDR3 covers 12 residues. From germline, CDR1 is GTSNPN and CDR2 SVGIG (reference sequence). V dropped 5 bases and J dropped 2; count of bases not matched to a gene: 3. In nucleotides, the CDR3 is TGTGCCTGGCAGCGGGGTCCCTACGAGCAGTACTTC. Translation: CAWQRGPYEQYF.

The chain is built from TRBV5-6 and TRBJ2-7; possible D gene TRBD1, 6 bases. The germline V gene encodes CDR1 SGHDT and CDR2 YYEEEE. CDR3 length: 14 amino acids. Deletions cut 7 bases from V and 2 bases from J, with 16 bases between. For the CDR3, the DNA is TGTGCCAGCGGCCCCGGTACAGGGACCTACGAGCAGTACTTC. Translated: CASGPGTGTYEQYF. The full variable domain, its missing parts supplied by reference TRBV5-6 and TRBJ2-7, is DAGVTQSPTHLIKTRGQQVTLRCSPKSGHDTVSWYQQALGQGPQFIFQYYEEEERQRGNFPDRFSGHQFPNYSSELNVNALLLGDSALYLCASGPGTGTYEQYFGPGTRLTVT.

This rearrangement joins TRBV20-1 to TRBJ2-7; TRBD1 matches at 11 bases. Germline CDR1 reads DFQATT; CDR2 reads SNEGSKA (reference sequence). V trimming: 5 bases; J trimming: 2 bases; junction bases outside the gene matches: 8. The CDR3 has 15 amino acids. DNA of the CDR3: TGCAGTGCTTCCAGACCGGGACAGGGGGCCTACGAGCAGTACTTC. Protein sequence: CSASRPGQGAYEQYF.

This clonotype turned up a few times. The rearrangement joins TRBV7-9 to TRBJ2-1, with D tentatively TRBD2 (6 bases). Germline V gives CDR1 SEHNR, CDR2 FQNEAQ (reference sequence). This CDR3 is built from 16 residues. V lost 4 bases and J 6 bases, leaving 19 bases between the germline ends. CDR3 protein: CASSSKEGPFLNEQFF. DNA of the CDR3: TGTGCCAGCAGCTCGAAGGAGGGACCGTTCCTCAATGAGCAGTTCTTC.

The V and J genes are TRBV10-3 and TRBJ2-3; TRBD2 agrees at 7 bases. Germline V gene lookup returns CDR1 ENHRY and CDR2 SYGVKD. V trimming: 2 bases; J trimming: 10 bases; junction bases outside the gene matches: 15. The CDR3 extends over 16 amino acids. In DNA, the CDR3 is TGTGCCATCAGTGAGACCAAACTAGCGCTCCCATTAGCGCAGTATTTT. Translated, it gives CAISETKLALPLAQYF.

This chain links TRBV29-1 with TRBJ2-1; the match to TRBD2 covers 12 bases. CDR1 is SQVTM, CDR2 ANQGSEA, per germline. CDR3 length: 15 residues. Unmatched junction bases numbered 8, after V lost 6 bases and J lost 5 bases. The CDR3: CSVRASGRVDNEQFF. CDR3 DNA: TGCAGCGTGCGTGCTAGCGGGAGGGTAGACAATGAGCAGTTCTTC.

The V gene is TRBV18, the J gene TRBJ1-1, with a weak D call TRBD1 (6 bases). Germline-derived CDR1 and CDR2 are KGHSH and LQKENI. V lost 3 bases and J 6 bases, leaving 14 bases between the germline ends. CDR3 length: 14 amino acids. The CDR3 DNA follows: TGTGCCAGCTCACCCTTGCACGGGGGCTCTGAAGCTTTCTTT. Translation: CASSPLHGGSEAFF. Combining the CDR3 with reference TRBV18 and TRBJ1-1 gives the whole variable domain NAGVMQNPRHLVRRRGQEARLRCSPMKGHSHVYWYRQLPEEGLKFMVYLQKENIIDESGMPKERFSAEFPKEGPSILRIQQVVRGDSAAYFCASSPLHGGSEAFFGQGTRLTVV.

V gene TRBV29-1 combines with J gene TRBJ2-7, with 7 positions matching TRBD1. The germline CDR1 and CDR2 sequences are SQVTM and ANQGSEA. The V segment lost 7 bases and the J segment 5 bases; nucleotides outside the gene matches: 11. The CDR3 is made up of 13 amino acids. CDR3 loop: CSAGTASGHEQYF. DNA for the CDR3: TGCAGCGCCGGGACAGCCTCGGGACACGAGCAGTACTTC.

The chain employs TRBV5-1 and TRBJ2-6; perhaps TRBD1 as D (6 bases). CDR3 length: 18 residues. The germline V gene has CDR1 SGHRS and CDR2 YFSETQ. Trimming pared 2 bases from V and 0 bases from J, leaving 15 bases between. The CDR3 region is CASSFEWGRGSGANVLTF. The DNA for the CDR3 is TGCGCCAGCAGCTTCGAGTGGGGCAGGGGCTCTGGGGCCAACGTCCTGACTTTC.

The chain joins TRBV5-1 to TRBJ2-1, with 9 bases lining up with TRBD2. The trim removed 0 bases at V and 10 bases at J, leaving 8 bases unmatched. This CDR3 comprises 15 residues. From germline, CDR1 is SGHRS and CDR2 YFSETQ. The CDR3 protein is CASSLGLAGLTEQFF. The DNA of the CDR3 is TGCGCCAGCAGCTTGGGCCTAGCGGGACTCACGGAGCAGTTCTTC.

The chain joins TRBV7-8 to TRBJ2-7; D is unresolved. The length of the CDR3 is 13 residues. Germline assignment: CDR1 SGHVS and CDR2 FQNEAQ. Trimming shortened V by 5 bases and J by 6 bases, and 14 bases separated the two germline ends. The CDR3 bases are TGTGCCAGCAGCGTAGGGCCCGGCTTCGAGCAGTACTTC. It encodes CASSVGPGFEQYF.

CDR3 residues: CASSLREQGRAIYEQYF. CDR3 bases: TGTGCCAGCAGCCTTCGCGAACAGGGGAGGGCCATCTACGAGCAGTACTTC. This rearrangement joins TRBV11-2 to TRBJ2-7; the D call may be TRBD1 or TRBD2 (7 bases each). The germline V gene has CDR1 SGHAT and CDR2 FQNNGV. This CDR3 region has 17 residues. The V gene lost 5 bases and the J gene lost 3 bases, with 23 bases spanning the gap.

This sequence joins TRBV12-3 or TRBV12-4 and TRBJ2-4; no clear D gene. V was pared by 3 bases and J by 1 base, with 13 bases between. This CDR3 has 16 residues. The CDR3 DNA reads TGTGCCAGCAGTTTCCGAGTGATAAATGCCAAAAACATTCAGTACTTC. It encodes CASSFRVINAKNIQYF.